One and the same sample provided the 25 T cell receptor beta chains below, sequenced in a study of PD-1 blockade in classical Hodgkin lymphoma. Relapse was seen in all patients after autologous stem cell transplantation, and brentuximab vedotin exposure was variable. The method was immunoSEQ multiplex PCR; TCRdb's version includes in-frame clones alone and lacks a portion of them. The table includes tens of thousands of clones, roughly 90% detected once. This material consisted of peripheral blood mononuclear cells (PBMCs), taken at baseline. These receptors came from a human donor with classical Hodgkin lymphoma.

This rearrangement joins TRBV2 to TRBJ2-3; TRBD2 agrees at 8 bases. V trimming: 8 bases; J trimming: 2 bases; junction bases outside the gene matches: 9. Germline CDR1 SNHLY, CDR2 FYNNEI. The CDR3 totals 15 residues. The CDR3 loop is CASRLTSDITDTQYF. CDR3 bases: TGTGCCAGCCGCCTGACTAGCGACATCACAGATACGCAGTATTTT. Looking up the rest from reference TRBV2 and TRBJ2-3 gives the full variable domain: EPEVTQTPSHQVTQMGQEVILRCVPISNHLYFYWYRQILGQKVEFLVSFYNNEISEKSEIFDDQFSVERPDGSNFTLKIRSTKLEDSAMYFCASRLTSDITDTQYFGPGTRLTVL.

The CDR3 DNA is TGTGCTAGGCCCCAAGTAGCGGGAGGGGGGAATGCAGATACGCAGTATTTT. This codes for CARPQVAGGGNADTQYF. The chain recombines TRBV12-5 with TRBJ2-3; TRBD2 matches at 11 bases. Losses at the gene ends were 9 bases for V and 4 bases for J; bases not matched to a gene: 15. This CDR3 spans 17 amino acids. Germline CDR1 and CDR2: LGHNT and FRNRAP.

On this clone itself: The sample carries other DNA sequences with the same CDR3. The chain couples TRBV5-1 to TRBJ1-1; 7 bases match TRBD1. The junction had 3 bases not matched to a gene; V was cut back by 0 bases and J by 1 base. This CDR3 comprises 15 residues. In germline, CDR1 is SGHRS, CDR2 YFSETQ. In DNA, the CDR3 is TGCGCCAGCAGCTTGGGGACAGGACGGAACACTGAAGCTTTCTTT. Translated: CASSLGTGRNTEAFF.

The CDR3 sequence is CASSPRGGAGELFF. The DNA of the CDR3 is TGCGCCAGCAGCCCCCGAGGGGGCGCCGGGGAGCTGTTTTTT. V and J are TRBV5-1 and TRBJ2-2; 7 nucleotides agree with TRBD1. Unmatched junction bases numbered 6, after V lost 4 bases and J lost 6 bases. CDR1 and CDR2 from the germline V gene are SGHRS and YFSETQ. The CDR3 totals 14 residues.

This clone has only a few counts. The CDR3 is CASSSGQGRTGELFF. The CDR3 coding sequence is TGTGCCAGCAGTTCTGGACAAGGGCGCACCGGGGAGCTGTTTTTT. The chain is built from TRBV2 and TRBJ2-2, with a weak D call TRBD1 (5 bases). The V gene lost 5 bases and the J gene lost 4 bases, with 14 bases spanning the gap. Per germline, CDR1 SNHLY and CDR2 FYNNEI. The CDR3 contains 15 residues.

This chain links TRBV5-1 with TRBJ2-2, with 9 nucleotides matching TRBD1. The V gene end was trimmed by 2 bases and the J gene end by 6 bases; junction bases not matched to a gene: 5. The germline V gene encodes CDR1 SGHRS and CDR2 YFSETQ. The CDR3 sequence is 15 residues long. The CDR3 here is CASSLGTGFPGELFF. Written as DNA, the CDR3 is TGCGCCAGCAGCTTAGGGACAGGGTTCCCCGGGGAGCTGTTTTTT. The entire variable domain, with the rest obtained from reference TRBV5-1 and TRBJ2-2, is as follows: KAGVTQTPRYLIKTRGQQVTLSCSPISGHRSVSWYQQTPGQGLQFLFEYFSETQRNKGNFPGRFSGRQFSNSRSEMNVSTLELGDSALYLCASSLGTGFPGELFFGEGSRLTVL.

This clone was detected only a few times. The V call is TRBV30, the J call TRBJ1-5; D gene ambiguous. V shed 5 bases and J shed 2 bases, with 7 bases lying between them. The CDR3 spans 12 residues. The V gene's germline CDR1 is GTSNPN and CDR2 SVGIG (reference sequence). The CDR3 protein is CAWDSGNQPQHF. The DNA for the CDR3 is TGTGCCTGGGATTCTGGCAATCAGCCCCAGCATTTT.

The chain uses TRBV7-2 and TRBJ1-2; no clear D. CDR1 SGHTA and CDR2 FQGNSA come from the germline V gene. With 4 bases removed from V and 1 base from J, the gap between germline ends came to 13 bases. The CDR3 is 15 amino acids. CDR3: CASSSDAGINYGYTF. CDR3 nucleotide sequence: TGTGCCAGCAGCTCGGATGCCGGGATTAACTATGGCTACACCTTC.

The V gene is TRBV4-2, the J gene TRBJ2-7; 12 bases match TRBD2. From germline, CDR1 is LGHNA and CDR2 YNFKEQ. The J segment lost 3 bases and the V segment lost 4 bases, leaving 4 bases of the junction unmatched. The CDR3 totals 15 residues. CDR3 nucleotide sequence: TGTGCCAGCAGCCCCTGGACTAGCGGGAACTACGAGCAGTACTTC. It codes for CASSPWTSGNYEQYF.

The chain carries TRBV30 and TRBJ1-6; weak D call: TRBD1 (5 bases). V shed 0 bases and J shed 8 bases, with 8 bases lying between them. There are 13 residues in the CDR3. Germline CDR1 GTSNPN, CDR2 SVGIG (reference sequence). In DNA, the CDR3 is TGTGCCTGGAGTGTGGGGGAGGATTCACCCCTCCACTTT. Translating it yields CAWSVGEDSPLHF.

CDR3: CASSKPGWDTNYISGANVLTF. The CDR3 DNA reads as TGTGCCAGCAGCAAACCCGGTTGGGATACTAATTATATTTCTGGGGCCAACGTCCTGACTTTC. This chain uses TRBV28 with TRBJ2-6; no clear D. Trimming cost V 6 bases and J 1 base, with 28 bases left between them. Looked up from germline, CDR1 is MDHEN and CDR2 is SYDVKM. The CDR3 is 21 amino acids.

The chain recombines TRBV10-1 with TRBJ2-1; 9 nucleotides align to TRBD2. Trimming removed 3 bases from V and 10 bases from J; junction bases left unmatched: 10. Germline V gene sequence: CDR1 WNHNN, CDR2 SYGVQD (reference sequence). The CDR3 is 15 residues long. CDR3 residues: CASSEGLAGSKEQFF. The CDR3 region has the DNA TGCGCCAGCAGTGAAGGGCTAGCGGGATCAAAGGAGCAGTTCTTC.

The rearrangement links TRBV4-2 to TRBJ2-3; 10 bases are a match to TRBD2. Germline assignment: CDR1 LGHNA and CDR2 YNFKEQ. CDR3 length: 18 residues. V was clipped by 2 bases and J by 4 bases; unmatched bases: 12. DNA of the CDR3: TGTGCCAGCAGCCAATTGCCGGGGTCTAGCGGGAGAGCAGATACGCAGTATTTT. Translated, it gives CASSQLPGSSGRADTQYF.

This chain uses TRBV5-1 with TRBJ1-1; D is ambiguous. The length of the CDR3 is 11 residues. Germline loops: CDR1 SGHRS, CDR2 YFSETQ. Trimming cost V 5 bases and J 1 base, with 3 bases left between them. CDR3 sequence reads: CASRRNTEAFF. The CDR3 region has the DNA TGCGCCAGCAGGCGGAACACTGAAGCTTTCTTT.

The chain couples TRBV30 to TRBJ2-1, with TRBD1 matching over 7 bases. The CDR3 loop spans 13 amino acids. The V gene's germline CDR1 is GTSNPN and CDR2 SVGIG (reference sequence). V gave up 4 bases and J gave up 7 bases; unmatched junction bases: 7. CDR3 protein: CAWNRGLENEQFF. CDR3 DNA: TGTGCCTGGAACAGGGGCTTGGAAAATGAGCAGTTCTTC.

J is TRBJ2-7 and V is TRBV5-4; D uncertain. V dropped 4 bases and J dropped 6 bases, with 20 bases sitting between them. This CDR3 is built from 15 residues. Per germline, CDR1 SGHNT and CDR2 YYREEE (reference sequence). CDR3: CASSQPSSAAVEQYF. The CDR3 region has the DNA TGTGCCAGCAGCCAACCCTCTTCCGCTGCGGTCGAGCAGTACTTC.

The CDR3 nucleotides are TGTGCCAGCAGCGTAGACTGGGAGGGCGTCACAGATACGCAGTATTTT. Its translation: CASSVDWEGVTDTQYF. This chain joins TRBV9 and TRBJ2-3, with 7 bases aligning to TRBD2. The trim removed 0 bases at V and 2 bases at J, leaving 6 bases unmatched. This CDR3 is built from 16 residues. CDR1 and CDR2 from the germline V gene are SGDLS and YYNGEE.

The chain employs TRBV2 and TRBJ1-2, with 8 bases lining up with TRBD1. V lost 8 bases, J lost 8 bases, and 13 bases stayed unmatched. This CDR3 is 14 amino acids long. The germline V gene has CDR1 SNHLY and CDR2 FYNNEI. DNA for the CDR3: TGTGCCAGCCGTACGCCGGGACAGGCAAAGGGCTACACCTTC. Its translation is CASRTPGQAKGYTF. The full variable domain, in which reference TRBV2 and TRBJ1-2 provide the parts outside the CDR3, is EPEVTQTPSHQVTQMGQEVILRCVPISNHLYFYWYRQILGQKVEFLVSFYNNEISEKSEIFDDQFSVERPDGSNFTLKIRSTKLEDSAMYFCASRTPGQAKGYTFGSGTRLTVV.

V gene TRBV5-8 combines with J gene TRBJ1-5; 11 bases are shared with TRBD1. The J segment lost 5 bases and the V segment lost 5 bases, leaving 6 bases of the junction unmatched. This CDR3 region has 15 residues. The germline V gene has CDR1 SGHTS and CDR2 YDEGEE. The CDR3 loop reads CASSRTGGVDQPQHF. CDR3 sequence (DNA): TGTGCCAGCAGTAGGACAGGGGGCGTCGATCAGCCCCAGCATTTT.

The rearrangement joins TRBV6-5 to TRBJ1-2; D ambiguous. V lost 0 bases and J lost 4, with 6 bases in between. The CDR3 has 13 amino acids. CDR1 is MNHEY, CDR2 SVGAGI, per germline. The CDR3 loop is CASSYSGSYGYTF. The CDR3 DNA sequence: TGTGCCAGCAGTTACTCCGGTAGCTATGGCTACACCTTC.

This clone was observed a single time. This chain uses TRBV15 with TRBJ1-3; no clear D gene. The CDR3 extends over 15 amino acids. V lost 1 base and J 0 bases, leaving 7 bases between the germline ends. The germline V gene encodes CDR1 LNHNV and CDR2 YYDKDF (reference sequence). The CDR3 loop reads CATSRGRDSGNTIYF. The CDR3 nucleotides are TGTGCCACCAGCAGAGGCCGGGACTCTGGAAACACCATATATTTT.

DNA for the CDR3: TGTGCCAGCGCTGGGGACACTAGCGGGAGATCGCAGGAGACCCAGTACTTC. Amino acids: CASAGDTSGRSQETQYF. V and J are TRBV2 and TRBJ2-5, with 11 bases matching TRBD2. Germline CDR1 and CDR2: SNHLY and FYNNEI. V lost 8 bases, J lost 5 bases, and 16 bases stayed unmatched. The CDR3 spans 17 residues.

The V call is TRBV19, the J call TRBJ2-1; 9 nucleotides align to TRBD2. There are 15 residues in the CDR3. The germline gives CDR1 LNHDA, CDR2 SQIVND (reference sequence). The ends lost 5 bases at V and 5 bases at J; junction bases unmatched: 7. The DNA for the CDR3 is TGTGCCAGTAGTGCTAGCGGGGAAGGTAACAATGAGCAGTTCTTC. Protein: CASSASGEGNNEQFF.

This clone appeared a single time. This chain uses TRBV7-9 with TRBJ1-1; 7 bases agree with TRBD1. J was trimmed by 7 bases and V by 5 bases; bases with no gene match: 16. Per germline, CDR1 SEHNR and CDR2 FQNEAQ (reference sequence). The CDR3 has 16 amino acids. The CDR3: CASSMGQGELPGEAFF. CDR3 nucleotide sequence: TGTGCCAGCAGCATGGGGCAGGGGGAGCTTCCCGGTGAAGCTTTCTTT.

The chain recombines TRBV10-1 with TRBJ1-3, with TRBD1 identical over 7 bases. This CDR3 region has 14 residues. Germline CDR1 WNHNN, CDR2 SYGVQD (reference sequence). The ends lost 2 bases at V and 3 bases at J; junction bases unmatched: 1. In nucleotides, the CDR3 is TGCGCCAGCAGTGAGACAGGGGTTGGAAACACCATATATTTT. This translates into CASSETGVGNTIYF.